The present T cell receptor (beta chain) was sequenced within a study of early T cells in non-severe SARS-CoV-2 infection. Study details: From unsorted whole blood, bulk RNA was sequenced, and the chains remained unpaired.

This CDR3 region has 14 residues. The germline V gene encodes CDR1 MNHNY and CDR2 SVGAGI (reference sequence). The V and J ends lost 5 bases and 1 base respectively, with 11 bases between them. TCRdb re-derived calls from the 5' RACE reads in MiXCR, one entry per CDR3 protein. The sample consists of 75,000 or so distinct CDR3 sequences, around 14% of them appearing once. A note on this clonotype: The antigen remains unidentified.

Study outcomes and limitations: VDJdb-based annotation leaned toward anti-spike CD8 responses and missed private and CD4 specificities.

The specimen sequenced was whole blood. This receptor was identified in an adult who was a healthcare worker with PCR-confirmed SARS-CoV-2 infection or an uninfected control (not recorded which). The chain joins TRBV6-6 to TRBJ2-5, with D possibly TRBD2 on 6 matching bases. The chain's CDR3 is CASSRGSSQETQYF. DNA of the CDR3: TGTGCCAGCAGTCGGGGGAGCAGCCAAGAGACCCAGTACTTC.